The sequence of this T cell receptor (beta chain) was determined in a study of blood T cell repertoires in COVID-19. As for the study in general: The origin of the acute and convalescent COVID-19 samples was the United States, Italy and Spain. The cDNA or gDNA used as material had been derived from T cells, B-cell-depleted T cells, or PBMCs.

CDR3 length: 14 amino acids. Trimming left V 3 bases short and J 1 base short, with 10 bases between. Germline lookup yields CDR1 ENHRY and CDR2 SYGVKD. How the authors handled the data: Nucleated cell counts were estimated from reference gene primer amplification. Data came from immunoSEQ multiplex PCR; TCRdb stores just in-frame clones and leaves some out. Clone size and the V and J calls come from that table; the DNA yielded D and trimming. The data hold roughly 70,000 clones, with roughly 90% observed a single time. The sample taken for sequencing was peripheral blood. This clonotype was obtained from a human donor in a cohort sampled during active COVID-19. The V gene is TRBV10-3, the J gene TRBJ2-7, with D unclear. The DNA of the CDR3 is TGTGCCATCAGTGAACCTTTGGCTTCCTACGAGCAGTACTTC. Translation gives CAISEPLASYEQYF.